The 2 T cell receptor beta chains below come from one sample, sequenced in a study of cytomegalovirus exposure and HLA in healthy donors. The PCR used 60 Vbeta and 13 Jbeta primers. Libraries were prepared by immunoSEQ multiplex PCR; TCRdb keeps only in-frame clonotypes and omits some of them. The table shows 150,000 to 200,000 clones, with around 76% occurring only once. Specimen: PBMCs. These receptors were collected from a middle-aged woman in good health and CMV-seronegative.

J is TRBJ1-1 and V is TRBV6-5; no firm D call. CDR1 and CDR2 from the germline V gene are MNHEY and SVGAGI. Trimming cost V 1 base and J 4 bases, with 7 bases left between them. CDR3 length equals 13 residues. The CDR3 DNA reads TGTGCCAGCAGTTACTTGAGCGGCACTGAAGCTTTCTTT. It yields the protein CASSYLSGTEAFF.

The rearrangement joins TRBV7-2 to TRBJ2-2, with 9 nucleotides matching TRBD2. The CDR3 is made up of 17 amino acids. Germline loops: CDR1 SGHTA, CDR2 FQGNSA. V gave up 4 bases and J gave up 0 bases; unmatched junction bases: 6. The CDR3 sequence is CASSYGAGGPNTGELFF. The CDR3, as DNA: TGTGCCAGCAGCTACGGGGCGGGAGGGCCGAACACCGGGGAGCTGTTTTTT.